The TCR beta chain described here comes from a study of CD8 T cells in ankylosing spondylitis. Overall study findings and caveats: Before this, some motif variants had been reported in reactive arthritis synovial fluid and blood. Eight highly homologous variants formed a TCR beta motif that appeared characteristic of ankylosing spondylitis blood. It was reported that disease-linked clones were significantly enriched in matched ankylosing spondylitis synovial fluid.

The CDR3 has 15 amino acids. Looked up from germline, CDR1 is SGDLS and CDR2 is YYNGEE. V gave up 1 base and J gave up 9 bases, with 17 bases separating them. TCRdb reprocessed the 5' RACE reads via MiXCR and lists one record per CDR3 protein. Of roughly 470,000 distinct CDR3 sequences listed, roughly 26% were seen once; the top ten hold about 0.9%. Worth noting for this clonotype: Its antigen is currently unknown.

V and J are TRBV9 and TRBJ2-1, with D perhaps matching TRBD2 (6 bases). The sequencing sample was made of blood, either unsorted or a sorted T cell fraction (not recorded which). This sequence was found in a male donor with ankylosing spondylitis. CDR3 region: CASSVTGGAWVEQFF. The CDR3 region has the DNA TGTGCCAGCAGCGTAACGGGCGGGGCTTGGGTTGAGCAGTTCTTC.